Listed below are T cell receptor beta chains from one sample, sequenced in a study of a mutant IDH1 vaccine in newly diagnosed glioma. Their cognate antigens are unknown. Method: immunoSEQ multiplex PCR; TCRdb's copy keeps in-frame clones and lacks some. The table lists tens of thousands of clones, about 90% of them singletons. The sequencing here drew on PBMCs, taken from a glioma patient whose treatment included an IDH1 peptide vaccine. Receptor source: a man aged 35 to 55 with glioma. Both conserved end residues are part of each CDR3. The D gene is left open where the match is weak. Rows give clone size only sometimes, using once, few, many, or a class for an expanded clone.

J gene,D gene,V gene,clone size,CDR3 DNA,CDR3 protein
TRBJ2-7,-,TRBV7-6,-,TGTGCCAGCAGCTTACCCCCAAGGGGACCCCCTCCTGAGCAGTACTTC,CASSLPPRGPPPEQYF
TRBJ2-3,-,TRBV6-5,-,TGTGCCAGCAGTTACGAATACGGAAACACAGATACGCAGTATTTT,CASSYEYGNTDTQYF
TRBJ2-3,-,TRBV5-1,once,TGCGCCAGCAGCTCAGGGGGAGGGCTCCCAGATACGCAGTATTTT,CASSSGGGLPDTQYF
TRBJ2-1,-,TRBV2,-,TGTGCCAGCAAGGCGGCAGGGGGAGGCAATGAGCAGTTCTTC,CASKAAGGGNEQFF
TRBJ1-3,TRBD1,TRBV18,-,TGTGCCAGCTCACTCCAGGGGGGAGTATCTGGAAACACCATATATTTT,CASSLQGGVSGNTIYF
TRBJ2-7,TRBD1,TRBV29-1,-,TGCAGCGCCCGATCTCAGGGGACAGGGTACGAGCAGTACTTC,CSARSQGTGYEQYF
TRBJ1-1,TRBD1,TRBV16,once,TGTGCCAGCAGCCAATCGGACAGGGACACTGAAGCTTTCTTT,CASSQSDRDTEAFF
TRBJ2-1,-,TRBV4-3,-,TGCGCCAGCAGCCAAGCGTGGCGGGTCTCCTACAATGAGCAGTTCTTC,CASSQAWRVSYNEQFF
TRBJ2-5,-,TRBV7-2,-,TGTGCCAGCAGCGCTGGCCTACAGACCCAGTACTTC,CASSAGLQTQYF
TRBJ2-3,-,TRBV27,-,TGTGCCAGCAAACGACCCGCCCTCGCAGATACGCAGTATTTT,CASKRPALADTQYF
TRBJ2-5,TRBD2,TRBV5-1,-,TGCGCCAGCAGCTTTGGTAGCGGGGTTTTGGAGACCCAGTACTTC,CASSFGSGVLETQYF
TRBJ2-7,-,TRBV2,once,TGTGCCAGCATCGCACAGTCTATTTACGAGCAGTACTTC,CASIAQSIYEQYF
TRBJ2-7,-,TRBV21-1,-,TGTGCCAGCAGCAATTTCGTGACTCCCTACGAGCAGTACTTC,CASSNFVTPYEQYF
TRBJ2-1,-,TRBV25-1,once,TGTGCCAGCAGTGAATACGGGGGAACCTACAATGAGCAGTTCTTC,CASSEYGGTYNEQFF
TRBJ2-7,-,TRBV15,-,TGTGCCACCAGCAGAGAGGCACAGACCAGCCCAGCCTACGAGCAGTACTTC,CATSREAQTSPAYEQYF
TRBJ2-1,TRBD2,TRBV7-9,-,TGTGCCAGCAGCTTAGCGGGACTAGGCAATGAGCAGTTCTTC,CASSLAGLGNEQFF
TRBJ2-2,-,TRBV7-9,-,TGTGCCAGCAGCTTAGGAACCGGGGAGCTGTTTTTT,CASSLGTGELFF
TRBJ2-2,TRBD2,TRBV7-8,once,TGTGCAGGGAGCGGGGAGGGCCACGCCGGGGAGCTGTTTTTT,CAGSGEGHAGELFF
TRBJ1-1,-,TRBV23-1,-,TGCGCCAGCAGTCATAGCGGGGGCGACACTGAAGCTTTCTTT,CASSHSGGDTEAFF
TRBJ1-1,-,TRBV5-1,-,TGCGCCAGCAGCTTGGACAGGTTCGACACTGAAGCTTTCTTT,CASSLDRFDTEAFF
TRBJ2-1,TRBD2,TRBV4-1,-,TGCGCCAGCAGCCCCTTGGGACTAGCGGGAGGGAATGAGCAGTTCTTC,CASSPLGLAGGNEQFF
TRBJ1-1,-,TRBV11-2,-,TGTGCCAGCAGCTTATTCGGACACTTGAACACTGAAGCTTTCTTT,CASSLFGHLNTEAFF
TRBJ2-3,-,TRBV18,-,TGTGCCAGCTCACCGGGTATTGCGATCACAGATACGCAGTATTTT,CASSPGIAITDTQYF
TRBJ2-1,TRBD2,TRBV29-1,-,TGCAGCGTCGCTAGCGGAGGCTACAATGAGCAGTTCTTC,CSVASGGYNEQFF
TRBJ2-2,-,TRBV28,-,TGTGCCAGCAGTTTATATCTGAACACCGGGGAGCTGTTTTTT,CASSLYLNTGELFF
TRBJ1-2,TRBD1,TRBV2,-,TGTGCCAGCTCGCCAAGCTCGGGCAGGGGGGGAGGCTACACCTTC,CASSPSSGRGGGYTF
TRBJ1-5,-,TRBV19,-,TGTGCCAGTAGTGGGACGGGGGGCAATCAGCCCCAGCATTTT,CASSGTGGNQPQHF
TRBJ2-6,-,TRBV18,-,TGTGCCAGCTCAAATGACGGGTCTGGGGCCAACGTCCTGACTTTC,CASSNDGSGANVLTF
TRBJ1-2,-,TRBV5-4,few,TGTGCCAGCAGCTCGACTCTGGGCCCCCGGAGGAACACCTTC,CASSSTLGPRRNTF
TRBJ2-1,-,TRBV4-1,-,TGCGCCAGCAGCCAGGAACAGGGACTCCTTTACAATGAGCAGTTCTTC,CASSQEQGLLYNEQFF
TRBJ2-1,TRBD2,TRBV7-8,once,TGTGCCAGCAGCCCCCGGACTAGCGGGAGGGCGGTGGGTGAGCAGTTCTTC,CASSPRTSGRAVGEQFF
TRBJ2-7,TRBD2,TRBV11-2,-,TGTGCCAGCAGCGCTAGCGGGGACTCCTACGAGCAGTACTTC,CASSASGDSYEQYF